The clone carrying this T cell receptor (beta chain) turned up a few times. This sample was included in a study of blood T cell repertoires in COVID-19. At the level of the study: The origin of the acute and convalescent COVID-19 samples was the United States, Italy and Spain. T cells, B-cell-depleted T cells, or PBMCs provided the cDNA or gDNA that served as material.

The authors' processing: By means of reference gene primer amplification, nucleated cell counts were estimated. TCRdb keeps only in-frame clones here, not all; method: immunoSEQ multiplex PCR. That table is the source of V, J and clone size, and D and trimming were worked out from the DNA. The data hold around 110,000 clones, with approximately 80% observed a single time. CDR3 length: 15 amino acids. Germline V CDR1 and CDR2: KGHDR, SFDVKD. V gave up 3 bases and J gave up 6 bases; unmatched junction bases: 5. The specimen sequenced was peripheral blood. This receptor was identified in a woman aged 70-85 years with acute or convalescent COVID-19. The chain is built from TRBV24-1 and TRBJ2-3, with TRBD2 matching 10 bases. The chain's CDR3 is CATSDAAGGQDTQYF. The CDR3 bases are TGTGCCACCAGTGATGCAGCGGGGGGGCAGGATACGCAGTATTTT.